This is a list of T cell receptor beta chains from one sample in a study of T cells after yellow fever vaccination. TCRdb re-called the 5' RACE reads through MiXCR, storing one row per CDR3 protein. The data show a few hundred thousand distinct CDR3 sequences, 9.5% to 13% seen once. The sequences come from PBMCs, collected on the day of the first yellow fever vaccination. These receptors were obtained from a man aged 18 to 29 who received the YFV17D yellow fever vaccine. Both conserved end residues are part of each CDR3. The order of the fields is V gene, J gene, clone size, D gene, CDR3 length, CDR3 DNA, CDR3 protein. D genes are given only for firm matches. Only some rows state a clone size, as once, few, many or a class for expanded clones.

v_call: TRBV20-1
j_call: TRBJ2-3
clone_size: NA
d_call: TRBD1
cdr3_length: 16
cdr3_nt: TGCAGTGCTAGAGATATACAGGGGCTATCGACAGATACGCAGTATTTT
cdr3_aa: CSARDIQGLSTDTQYF

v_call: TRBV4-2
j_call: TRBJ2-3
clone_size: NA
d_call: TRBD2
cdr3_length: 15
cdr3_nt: TGTGCCAGCAGCGGACCGGGACTAGCGATGGATACGCAGTATTTT
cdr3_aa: CASSGPGLAMDTQYF

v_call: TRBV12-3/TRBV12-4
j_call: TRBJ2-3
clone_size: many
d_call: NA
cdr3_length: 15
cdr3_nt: TGTGCCAGCAGTTTACTGACTACCAGCACAGATACGCAGTATTTT
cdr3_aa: CASSLLTTSTDTQYF

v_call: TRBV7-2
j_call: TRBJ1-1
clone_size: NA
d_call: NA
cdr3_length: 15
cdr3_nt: TGTGCCAGCAGCTTAGCGGGCCGGAGCGGCACTGAAGCTTTCTTT
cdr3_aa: CASSLAGRSGTEAFF

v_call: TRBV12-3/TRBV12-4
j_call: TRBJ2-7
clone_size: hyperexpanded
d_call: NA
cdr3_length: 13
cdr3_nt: TGTGCCAGCAGTTTTTGGACACCCTACGAGCAGTACTTC
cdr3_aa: CASSFWTPYEQYF

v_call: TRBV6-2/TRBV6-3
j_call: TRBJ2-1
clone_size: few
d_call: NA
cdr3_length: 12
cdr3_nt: TGTGCCAGCAAGCGCCTGGGCGGTGAGCAGTTCTTC
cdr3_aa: CASKRLGGEQFF

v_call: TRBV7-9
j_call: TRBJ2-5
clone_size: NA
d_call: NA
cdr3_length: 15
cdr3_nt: TGTGCCAGCAGCCAACCGGGGTCCAACCAAGAGACCCAGTACTTC
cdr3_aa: CASSQPGSNQETQYF

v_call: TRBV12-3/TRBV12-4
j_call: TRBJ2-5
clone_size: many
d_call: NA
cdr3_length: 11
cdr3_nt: TGTGCCAGCAGCTCAGGAAAGACCCAGTACTTC
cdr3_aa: CASSSGKTQYF

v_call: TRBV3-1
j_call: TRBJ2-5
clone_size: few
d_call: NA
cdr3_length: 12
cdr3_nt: TGTGCCAGCAGCCAAGCACAAGAGACCCAGTACTTC
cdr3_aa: CASSQAQETQYF

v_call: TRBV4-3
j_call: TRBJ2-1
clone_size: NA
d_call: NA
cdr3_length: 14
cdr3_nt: TGCGCCAGCAGCCCAAGAATACGGGACAATGAGCAGTTCTTC
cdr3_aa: CASSPRIRDNEQFF

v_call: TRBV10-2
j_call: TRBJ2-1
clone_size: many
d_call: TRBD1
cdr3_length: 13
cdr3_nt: TGCGCCAGCGGTCCGACAGGGTACAATGAGCAGTTCTTC
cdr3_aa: CASGPTGYNEQFF

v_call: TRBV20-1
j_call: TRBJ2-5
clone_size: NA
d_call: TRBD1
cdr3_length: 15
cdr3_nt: TGCAGTGCGAAAGGGACAGGGGGCGCCGTGGGGACCCAGTACTTC
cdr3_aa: CSAKGTGGAVGTQYF

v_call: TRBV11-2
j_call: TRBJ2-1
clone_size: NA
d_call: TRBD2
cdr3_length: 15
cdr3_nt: TGTGCCAGCAGCTTAATAGCGGGGGGAAACAATGAGCAGTTCTTC
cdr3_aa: CASSLIAGGNNEQFF

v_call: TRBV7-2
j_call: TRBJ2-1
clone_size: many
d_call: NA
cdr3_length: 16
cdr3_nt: TGTGCCAGCAGCTATTCTCAGCGGGCCTCCTACAATGAGCAGTTCTTC
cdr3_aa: CASSYSQRASYNEQFF

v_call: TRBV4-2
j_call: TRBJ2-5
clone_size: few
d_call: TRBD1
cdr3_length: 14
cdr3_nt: TGTGCCAGCAGCAAAAGGGACAGGGATGAGACCCAGTACTTC
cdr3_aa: CASSKRDRDETQYF

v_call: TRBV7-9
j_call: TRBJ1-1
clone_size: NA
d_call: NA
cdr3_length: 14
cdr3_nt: TGTGCCAGCAGCTTATGGGGGCGCACAACTGAAGCTTTCTTT
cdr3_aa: CASSLWGRTTEAFF

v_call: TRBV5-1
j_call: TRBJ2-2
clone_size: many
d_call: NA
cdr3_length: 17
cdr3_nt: TGCGCCAGCAGCTTGCCGCGTAGTGGGCGAGTCACCGGGGAGCTGTTTTTT
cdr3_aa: CASSLPRSGRVTGELFF

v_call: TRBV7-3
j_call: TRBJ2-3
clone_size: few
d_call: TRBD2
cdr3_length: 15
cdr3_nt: TGTGCCAGCAGCGCGCTAGCGGGGGGTGCAGATACGCAGTATTTT
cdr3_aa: CASSALAGGADTQYF

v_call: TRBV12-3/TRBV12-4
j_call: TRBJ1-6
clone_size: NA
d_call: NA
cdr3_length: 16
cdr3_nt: TGTGCCAGCAGTATGGATTACCGCTCCTATAATTCACCCCTCCACTTT
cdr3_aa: CASSMDYRSYNSPLHF

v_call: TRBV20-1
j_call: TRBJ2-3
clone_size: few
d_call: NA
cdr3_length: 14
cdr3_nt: TGCAGTGCCGGGGGAAGGTTGGGGACAGATACGCAGTATTTT
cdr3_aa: CSAGGRLGTDTQYF

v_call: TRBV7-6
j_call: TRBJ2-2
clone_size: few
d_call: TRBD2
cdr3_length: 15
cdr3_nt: TGTGCCAGCAGCCCCCAAAGCGGGGCGAACGGGGAGCTGTTTTTT
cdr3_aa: CASSPQSGANGELFF

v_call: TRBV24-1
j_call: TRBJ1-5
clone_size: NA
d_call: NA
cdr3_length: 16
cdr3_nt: TGTGCCACCAGCCCTCGACACTGGGATAGCAATCAGCCCCAGCATTTT
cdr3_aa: CATSPRHWDSNQPQHF

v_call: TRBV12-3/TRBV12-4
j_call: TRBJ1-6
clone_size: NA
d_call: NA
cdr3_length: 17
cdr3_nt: TGTGCCAGCAGTTTGCGATTCGACAGATCCTATAATTCACCCCTCCACTTT
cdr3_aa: CASSLRFDRSYNSPLHF

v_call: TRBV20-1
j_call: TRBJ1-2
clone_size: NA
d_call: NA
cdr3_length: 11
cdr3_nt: TGCAATGCTCAGGGGCCCTATGGCTACACCTTC
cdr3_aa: CNAQGPYGYTF

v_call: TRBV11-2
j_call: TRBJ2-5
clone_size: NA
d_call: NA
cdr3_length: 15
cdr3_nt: TGTGCCAGCAGCTTGGTAGTGTCAGGGACGGAGACCCAGTACTTC
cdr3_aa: CASSLVVSGTETQYF

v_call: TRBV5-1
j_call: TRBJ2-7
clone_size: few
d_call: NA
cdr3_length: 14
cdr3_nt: TGCGCCAGCAGCTTCGAGGGACCCTCCTACGAGCAGTACTTC
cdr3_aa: CASSFEGPSYEQYF

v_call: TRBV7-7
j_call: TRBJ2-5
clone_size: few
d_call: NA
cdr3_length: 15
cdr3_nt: TGTGCTAGCAGTTTCACCGGGAGCGAAAGAGGGACCCAGTACTTC
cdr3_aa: CASSFTGSERGTQYF

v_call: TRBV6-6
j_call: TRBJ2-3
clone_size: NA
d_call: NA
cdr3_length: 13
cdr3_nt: TGTGCCAGCTCAGGGGTGTCCGCGGATACGCAGTATTTT
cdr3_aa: CASSGVSADTQYF